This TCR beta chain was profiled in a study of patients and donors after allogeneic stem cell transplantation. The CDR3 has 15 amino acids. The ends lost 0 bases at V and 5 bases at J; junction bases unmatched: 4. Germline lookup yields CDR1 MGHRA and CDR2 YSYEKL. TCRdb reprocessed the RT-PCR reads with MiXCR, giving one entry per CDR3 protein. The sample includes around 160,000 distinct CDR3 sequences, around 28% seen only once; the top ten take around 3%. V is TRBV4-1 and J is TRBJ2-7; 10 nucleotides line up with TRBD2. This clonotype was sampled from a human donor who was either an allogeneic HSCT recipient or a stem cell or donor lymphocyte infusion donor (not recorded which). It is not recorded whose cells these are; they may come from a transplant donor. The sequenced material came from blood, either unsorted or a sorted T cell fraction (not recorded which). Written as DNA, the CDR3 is TGCGCCAGCAGCCAAGATCGGGGACTAGCGAACGAGCAGTACTTC. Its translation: CASSQDRGLANEQYF.